Below, 22 T cell receptor beta chains from the same sample are listed, as sequenced in a study of blood T cell repertoires in COVID-19 (dated by TCRdb to 2018 to 2020). The library was prepared using the immunoSEQ multiplex PCR assay. TCRdb provides this immuneACCESS table in a form limited to in-frame rearrangements. Some clones are lacking; in checked studies, under half of them reflect an unresolved V gene, and why the rest are absent is not known. In all, the sample holds about 90,000 clones, and over 80% of those were seen once. The ten largest clones add up to about 5.9% of the sample. The sample comprised peripheral blood. These receptors originate from a woman between 55 and 75 years old with active COVID-19.

This chain connects TRBV28 to TRBJ2-7, with TRBD2 as a possible D gene (5 bases). V was cut by 5 bases and J by 2 bases, with 13 bases left in between. The CDR3 is made up of 14 amino acids. CDR1 is MDHEN and CDR2 is SYDVKM in the germline V gene. For the CDR3, the DNA is TGTGCCAGCAGTCCCGCCCCGGGAACCTACGAGCAGTACTTC. Protein product: CASSPAPGTYEQYF.

The chain joins TRBV11-2 to TRBJ2-1, with TRBD1 matching 10 bases. The CDR3 consists of 19 residues. V lost 4 bases and J lost 12; bases outside the gene matches: 24. Germline CDR1 SGHAT, CDR2 FQNNGV. The CDR3 loop reads CASSSRTPGTGDAGGGQFF. Here the CDR3 DNA reads TGTGCCAGCAGCTCGAGAACGCCCGGGACAGGGGACGCGGGGGGTGGGCAGTTCTTC.

This clone was detected once. V is TRBV24-1 and J is TRBJ2-1; D is unclear. V was pared by 2 bases and J by 4 bases, with 20 bases between. Germline V gives CDR1 KGHDR, CDR2 SFDVKD. The CDR3 has 18 amino acids. DNA for the CDR3: TGTGCCACCAGTGATTCTAACCCGTTTCTTAGCAGATACAATGAGCAGTTCTTC. Translating it yields CATSDSNPFLSRYNEQFF.

The chain links TRBV18 to TRBJ1-4; 9 nucleotides line up with TRBD1. The V gene end was trimmed by 3 bases and the J gene end by 6 bases; junction bases not matched to a gene: 2. The CDR3 covers 14 residues. CDR1 is KGHSH and CDR2 is LQKENI in the germline V gene. The CDR3 spells CASSPRQGDEKLFF. The CDR3 DNA is TGTGCCAGCTCACCGCGACAGGGGGATGAAAAACTGTTTTTT.

The chain carries TRBV28 and TRBJ1-1, with 7 positions matching TRBD1. Germline V gene lookup returns CDR1 MDHEN and CDR2 SYDVKM. V was clipped by 9 bases and J by 6 bases; unmatched bases: 16. This CDR3 has 15 residues. The CDR3 region has the DNA TGTGCCAGTAAAACCTACAGGGGCGCGGGGTCTGAAGCTTTCTTT. Amino acids: CASKTYRGAGSEAFF.

This chain uses TRBV6-5 with TRBJ2-2; TRBD1 agrees at 10 bases. V lost 5 bases to trimming and J lost 7 bases; unmatched junction nucleotides: 7. There are 15 residues in the CDR3. In germline, CDR1 is MNHEY, CDR2 SVGAGI. CDR3: CASSRDRGRGGELFF. CDR3 nucleotide sequence: TGTGCCAGCAGTAGAGACAGGGGGCGAGGCGGGGAGCTGTTTTTT.

This rearrangement joins TRBV5-4 to TRBJ2-6; tentative D call: TRBD2 (7 bases). Germline V gene data show CDR1 as SGHNT and CDR2 as YYREEE (reference sequence). The CDR3 covers 18 residues. Trimming took 3 bases from V and 0 from J, leaving 16 bases between them. Here the CDR3 reads CASSWGGGGRSGANVLTF. The CDR3 DNA reads as TGTGCCAGCAGCTGGGGGGGCGGGGGACGCTCTGGGGCCAACGTCCTGACTTTC.

The genes are TRBV30 and TRBJ2-7; 11 bases align to TRBD2. CDR1 GTSNPN and CDR2 SVGIG come from the germline V gene (reference sequence). The V and J ends lost 1 base and 4 bases, in that order; junction bases with no gene match: 6. The CDR3 is 15 amino acids. The CDR3 sequence: CAWSAPGLAAYEQYF. In DNA form, the CDR3 reads TGTGCCTGGAGTGCCCCGGGACTAGCGGCTTACGAGCAGTACTTC. Filled out from reference TRBV30 and TRBJ2-7, the complete variable domain reads SQTIHQWPATLVQPVGSPLSLECTVEGTSNPNLYWYRQAAGRGLQLLFYSVGIGQISSEVPQNLSASRPQDRQFILSSKKLLLSDSGFYLCAWSAPGLAAYEQYFGPGTRLTVT.

This clone was recorded only once. This rearrangement joins TRBV19 to TRBJ2-3; 7 nucleotides agree with TRBD2. This CDR3 spans 14 amino acids. CDR1 and CDR2 (germline): LNHDA, SQIVND (reference sequence). V lost 4 bases and J lost 3; bases outside the gene matches: 4. The CDR3 sequence is CASSSGRRTDTQYF. The DNA of the CDR3 is TGTGCCAGTAGTAGCGGGAGACGGACAGATACGCAGTATTTT.

The chain carries TRBV20-1 and TRBJ1-2; TRBD1 is a possible D gene (5 bases). The V gene lost 5 bases and the J gene lost 7 bases, with 11 bases spanning the gap. Germline V CDR1 and CDR2: DFQATT, SNEGSKA (reference sequence). This CDR3 region has 11 residues. For the CDR3, the DNA is TGCAGTGCTCTAGGGGTGATTGGCTACACCTTC. Protein: CSALGVIGYTF.

This clone was picked up a small number of times. At one of its ends the junction is not consistent with the germline gene, which may arise from a read error. The chain couples TRBV7-9 to TRBJ2-3, with TRBD2 identical over 10 bases. This CDR3 comprises 16 residues. Germline V gene sequence: CDR1 SEHNR, CDR2 FQNEAQ (reference sequence). The CDR3 DNA follows: TGTGCCAGCAGCGGTAGCGGGGGGACTAGCACAAATACGCAGTATTTT. This sequence encodes CASSGSGGTSTNTQYF.

The V and J genes are TRBV6-5 and TRBJ2-7, with TRBD1 matching 7 bases. The germline V gene encodes CDR1 MNHEY and CDR2 SVGAGI. The length of the CDR3 is 14 residues. J gave up 5 bases and V 2 bases, and 6 bases lay outside the gene matches. The CDR3 DNA follows: TGTGCCAGCAGTTACACAGGGGTTGAGGACGAGCAGTACTTC. Translated, it gives CASSYTGVEDEQYF.

The genes are TRBV27 and TRBJ1-2; unclear D gene. The CDR3 has 13 residues. Germline-derived CDR1 and CDR2 are MNHEY and SMNVEV (reference sequence). V was cut by 2 bases and J by 3 bases, with 7 bases left in between. This CDR3 reads CASSLGVDYGYTF. CDR3 bases: TGTGCCAGCAGTTTAGGAGTTGACTATGGCTACACCTTC.

This clone has a single count. The rearrangement joins TRBV19 to TRBJ1-4, with D possibly being TRBD1 (5 bases). The CDR3 length is 13 residues. CDR1 is LNHDA and CDR2 is SQIVND in the germline V gene (reference sequence). V was trimmed by 7 bases and J by 4 bases, leaving 10 bases between them. The CDR3 loop reads CASNSRDNEKLFF. The CDR3 DNA follows: TGTGCCAGTAACAGCAGGGATAATGAAAAACTGTTTTTT.

The chain combines TRBV7-3 with TRBJ2-1; 9 nucleotides match TRBD2. Germline CDR1 is SGHTA and CDR2 is FQGTGA. V dropped 2 bases and J dropped 9; count of bases not matched to a gene: 8. The CDR3 extends over 15 amino acids. The CDR3 region is CASSLYVSGSGEQFF. The CDR3 region has the DNA TGTGCCAGCAGCTTATATGTTAGCGGGAGTGGTGAGCAGTTCTTC. Combining the CDR3 with reference TRBV7-3 and TRBJ2-1 gives the whole variable domain GAGVSQTPSNKVTEKGKYVELRCDPISGHTALYWYRQSLGQGPEFLIYFQGTGAADDSGLPNDRFFAVRPEGSVSTLKIQRTERGDSAVYLCASSLYVSGSGEQFFGPGTRLTVL.

The V call is TRBV5-4, the J call TRBJ2-2; D not resolved. The CDR3 covers 13 residues. The V gene's germline CDR1 is SGHNT and CDR2 YYREEE (reference sequence). V dropped 1 base and J dropped 4 bases, with 5 bases sitting between them. For the CDR3, the DNA is TGTGCCAGCAGCTTGATCGGCACCGGGGAGCTGTTTTTT. Encoded protein: CASSLIGTGELFF.

This chain links TRBV6-1 with TRBJ2-5; 13 bases are a match to TRBD2. Germline assignment: CDR1 MNHNS and CDR2 SASEGT. V dropped 4 bases and J dropped 3; count of bases not matched to a gene: 11. The CDR3 length is 18 residues. The CDR3 reads CASSAPGLAGSWEETQYF. DNA for the CDR3: TGTGCCAGCAGTGCGCCGGGACTAGCGGGGAGTTGGGAAGAGACCCAGTACTTC.

The chain joins TRBV4-1 to TRBJ1-1; no firm D call. The CDR3 is 15 amino acids. The germline gives CDR1 MGHRA, CDR2 YSYEKL. V lost 0 bases and J lost 6, with 14 bases in between. The CDR3 coding sequence is TGCGCCAGCAGCCAAGATGTGCGGGGTAGGGCTGAAGCTTTCTTT. Its translation is CASSQDVRGRAEAFF.

The chain uses TRBV28 and TRBJ1-2, with D unresolved. This CDR3 comprises 14 residues. V dropped 7 bases and J dropped 4 bases, with 16 bases sitting between them. The V gene's germline CDR1 is MDHEN and CDR2 SYDVKM. The CDR3 loop reads CASTPAGFGYGYTF. CDR3 DNA sequence: TGTGCCAGCACCCCGGCAGGTTTCGGCTATGGCTACACCTTC.

The V and J genes are TRBV27 and TRBJ1-6; TRBD1 might be the D (6 bases). Looked up from germline, CDR1 is MNHEY and CDR2 is SMNVEV (reference sequence). The V gene lost 5 bases and the J gene lost 6 bases, with 11 bases spanning the gap. The CDR3 loop spans 14 amino acids. The CDR3 reads CASSADRFNSPLHF. The CDR3 nucleotides read TGTGCCAGCAGTGCTGACAGGTTTAATTCACCCCTCCACTTT.

This chain joins TRBV19 and TRBJ1-1; TRBD1 matches at 8 bases. J was trimmed by 2 bases and V by 1 base; bases with no gene match: 3. The CDR3 is made up of 15 amino acids. The V gene's germline CDR1 is LNHDA and CDR2 SQIVND (reference sequence). This CDR3 reads CASSIGQGRNTEAFF. CDR3 in DNA: TGTGCCAGTAGTATAGGACAGGGGCGTAACACTGAAGCTTTCTTT.

V and J are TRBV7-9 and TRBJ2-5, with 10 nucleotides matching TRBD1. Per the germline V gene, CDR1 is SEHNR and CDR2 is FQNEAQ (reference sequence). CDR3 size: 14 residues. After removal of 5 bases from V and 5 bases from J, the junction contained 5 bases not matched to a gene. For the CDR3, the DNA is TGTGCCAGCAGCCGACAGGGGGCAGGGGAGACCCAGTACTTC. This encodes CASSRQGAGETQYF.